This is a list of T cell receptor beta chains from one sample in a study of T cell responses to AZD1222 COVID-19 vaccine. The method was immunoSEQ multiplex PCR; TCRdb's version includes in-frame clones alone and lacks a portion of them. The sample yields 95,000 to 100,000 clones, roughly 90% seen once. The sequenced sample was peripheral blood, obtained 28 days after the second AZD1222 dose. These receptors were obtained from an adult who received the AZD1222 COVID-19 vaccine. Each CDR3 is given with its conserved first and last residue. The D gene is left open where the match is weak. Not all rows give a size; the values are once, few, many and, for expanded clones, a class.

abundance: .; d_gene: .; v_gene: TRBV5-1; j_gene: TRBJ1-1; CDR3aa: CASSAKQGMNTEAFF; CDR3nt: TGCGCCAGCAGCGCAAAACAGGGAATGAACACTGAAGCTTTCTTT
abundance: .; d_gene: .; v_gene: TRBV28; j_gene: TRBJ1-4; CDR3aa: CASSSLGGRSEKLFF; CDR3nt: TGTGCCAGCAGTTCCCTAGGCGGGCGCAGTGAAAAACTGTTTTTT
abundance: .; d_gene: .; v_gene: TRBV19; j_gene: TRBJ1-1; CDR3aa: CASRAFEGPPNTEAFF; CDR3nt: TGTGCCAGTAGGGCCTTTGAAGGACCCCCGAACACTGAAGCTTTCTTT
abundance: .; d_gene: .; v_gene: TRBV5-1; j_gene: TRBJ2-3; CDR3aa: CASSPSGGTDTQYF; CDR3nt: TGCGCCAGCAGCCCCAGCGGAGGCACAGATACGCAGTATTTT
abundance: .; d_gene: .; v_gene: TRBV7-3; j_gene: TRBJ2-7; CDR3aa: CASSLGDQRQYF; CDR3nt: TGTGCCAGCAGCTTAGGGGACCAGAGGCAGTACTTC
abundance: .; d_gene: TRBD1; v_gene: TRBV7-2; j_gene: TRBJ1-2; CDR3aa: CASSPGQKVYGYTF; CDR3nt: TGTGCCAGCAGCCCGGGACAGAAGGTTTATGGCTACACCTTC
abundance: .; d_gene: .; v_gene: TRBV6-5; j_gene: TRBJ1-5; CDR3aa: CASRASLNQPQHF; CDR3nt: TGTGCCAGCAGGGCCTCCCTTAATCAGCCCCAGCATTTT
abundance: .; d_gene: .; v_gene: TRBV30; j_gene: TRBJ2-1; CDR3aa: CAWSVQSGPQFF; CDR3nt: TGTGCCTGGAGTGTACAGTCCGGGCCCCAGTTCTTC
abundance: .; d_gene: .; v_gene: TRBV10-3; j_gene: TRBJ2-3; CDR3aa: CAIAARSTDTQYF; CDR3nt: TGTGCCATCGCTGCCCGGTCCACAGATACGCAGTATTTT
abundance: .; d_gene: .; v_gene: TRBV2; j_gene: TRBJ2-7; CDR3aa: CASSKGRDYEQYF; CDR3nt: TGTGCCAGCAGTAAGGGCAGGGACTACGAGCAGTACTTC
abundance: .; d_gene: TRBD1; v_gene: TRBV5-1; j_gene: TRBJ2-7; CDR3aa: CASSTPDRGINEQYF; CDR3nt: TGCGCCAGCAGCACACCGGACAGGGGTATAAACGAGCAGTACTTC
abundance: .; d_gene: .; v_gene: TRBV6-1; j_gene: TRBJ2-3; CDR3aa: CASSEAGDRGDTQYF; CDR3nt: TGTGCCAGCAGTGAAGCGGGTGACCGGGGAGATACGCAGTATTTT
abundance: .; d_gene: .; v_gene: TRBV11-2; j_gene: TRBJ2-1; CDR3aa: CASSLDRENEQFF; CDR3nt: TGTGCCAGCAGCTTAGATCGGGAGAATGAGCAGTTCTTC
abundance: .; d_gene: TRBD1; v_gene: TRBV19; j_gene: TRBJ1-1; CDR3aa: CASSIVQGAAEAFF; CDR3nt: TGTGCCAGTAGTATAGTCCAGGGGGCCGCTGAAGCTTTCTTT
abundance: .; d_gene: .; v_gene: TRBV27; j_gene: TRBJ1-6; CDR3aa: CASSPGPGAHNSPLHF; CDR3nt: TGTGCCAGCAGTCCAGGACCAGGGGCCCATAATTCACCCCTCCACTTT
abundance: .; d_gene: TRBD2; v_gene: TRBV28; j_gene: TRBJ2-1; CDR3aa: CASSLGTGGLPVGFF; CDR3nt: TGTGCCAGCAGTCTTGGTACGGGAGGGCTACCGGTTGGGTTCTTC
abundance: .; d_gene: .; v_gene: TRBV19; j_gene: TRBJ1-5; CDR3aa: CASSIDSTRGQPQHF; CDR3nt: TGTGCCAGTAGTATAGATTCGACTCGGGGACAGCCCCAGCATTTT
abundance: .; d_gene: TRBD1; v_gene: TRBV4-2; j_gene: TRBJ1-4; CDR3aa: CASRVQGRENEKLFF; CDR3nt: TGTGCCAGCAGGGTACAGGGGAGGGAGAATGAAAAACTGTTTTTT
abundance: .; d_gene: .; v_gene: TRBV7-8; j_gene: TRBJ1-5; CDR3aa: CASSLEQGVQPQHF; CDR3nt: TGTGCCAGCAGTTTGGAACAGGGCGTACAGCCCCAGCATTTT
abundance: once; d_gene: TRBD2; v_gene: TRBV15; j_gene: TRBJ2-3; CDR3aa: CATSRGREVTDTQYF; CDR3nt: TGTGCCACCAGCAGAGGGCGGGAGGTAACAGATACGCAGTATTTT
abundance: once; d_gene: .; v_gene: TRBV9; j_gene: TRBJ1-4; CDR3aa: CASSTPETDNEKLFF; CDR3nt: TGTGCCAGCAGCACCCCCGAGACAGACAATGAAAAACTGTTTTTT
abundance: .; d_gene: .; v_gene: TRBV6-5; j_gene: TRBJ1-1; CDR3aa: CASSYGQSTEAFF; CDR3nt: TGTGCCAGCAGTTACGGGCAGAGTACTGAAGCTTTCTTT
abundance: .; d_gene: .; v_gene: TRBV5-1; j_gene: TRBJ1-6; CDR3aa: CASSPEGQGTNSPLHF; CDR3nt: TGCGCCAGCAGCCCAGAAGGGCAGGGAACTAATTCACCCCTCCACTTT
abundance: .; d_gene: TRBD1; v_gene: TRBV7-3; j_gene: TRBJ1-1; CDR3aa: CASGQGANTEAFF; CDR3nt: TGTGCCTCCGGACAGGGGGCGAACACTGAAGCTTTCTTT
abundance: .; d_gene: .; v_gene: TRBV29-1; j_gene: TRBJ1-1; CDR3aa: CSVPTGTLNTEAFF; CDR3nt: TGCAGCGTTCCGACAGGAACATTGAACACTGAAGCTTTCTTT
abundance: .; d_gene: .; v_gene: TRBV3-1/TRBV3-2; j_gene: TRBJ1-2; CDR3aa: CASSHRTSWGGYTF; CDR3nt: TGTGCCAGCAGCCATCGGACGTCCTGGGGCGGCTACACCTTC
abundance: .; d_gene: .; v_gene: TRBV11-1; j_gene: TRBJ1-5; CDR3aa: CASSLSPGDQPQHF; CDR3nt: TGTGCCAGCAGCTTATCCCCAGGCGATCAGCCCCAGCATTTT
abundance: .; d_gene: TRBD2; v_gene: TRBV28; j_gene: TRBJ2-7; CDR3aa: CASSPSPGLGSLGYEQYF; CDR3nt: TGTGCCAGCAGTCCATCACCGGGACTAGGGAGTCTAGGGTACGAGCAGTACTTC
abundance: once; d_gene: TRBD2; v_gene: TRBV7-7; j_gene: TRBJ2-6; CDR3aa: CASSLTSGVSGANVLTF; CDR3nt: TGTGCCAGCAGCCTTACTAGCGGGGTCTCTGGGGCCAACGTCCTGACTTTC
abundance: .; d_gene: .; v_gene: TRBV2; j_gene: TRBJ1-1; CDR3aa: CASSPRGPEAFF; CDR3nt: TGTGCCAGCAGTCCCAGGGGCCCTGAAGCTTTCTTT
abundance: .; d_gene: .; v_gene: TRBV5-1; j_gene: TRBJ1-2; CDR3aa: CASSLDSYGYTF; CDR3nt: TGCGCCAGCAGCTTGGATAGCTATGGCTACACCTTC
abundance: .; d_gene: .; v_gene: TRBV10-1; j_gene: TRBJ2-1; CDR3aa: CASSESGTQDRFF; CDR3nt: TGCGCCAGCAGTGAGTCCGGGACGCAGGATCGGTTCTTC
abundance: .; d_gene: .; v_gene: TRBV12-1; j_gene: TRBJ2-2; CDR3aa: CASPTTGLAGDRTGELFF; CDR3nt: TGTGCCAGCCCAACCACGGGACTAGCGGGAGATCGTACCGGGGAGCTGTTTTTT
abundance: few; d_gene: .; v_gene: TRBV7-2; j_gene: TRBJ2-1; CDR3aa: CASSGGATGLWGEQFF; CDR3nt: TGTGCCAGCAGCGGGGGGGCGACAGGGTTATGGGGTGAGCAGTTCTTC
abundance: .; d_gene: .; v_gene: TRBV7-9; j_gene: TRBJ1-2; CDR3aa: CASSSDRLGNWGYTF; CDR3nt: TGTGCCAGCAGCTCCGACAGGCTGGGGAATTGGGGCTACACCTTC
abundance: .; d_gene: .; v_gene: TRBV27; j_gene: TRBJ2-6; CDR3aa: CASRGANSGANVLTF; CDR3nt: TGTGCCAGCAGGGGAGCGAACTCTGGGGCCAACGTCCTGACTTTC